This is a list of T cell receptor beta chains from one sample in a study of regulatory T cells in long-lasting Graves disease. TCRdb independently ran MiXCR on the multiplex PCR reads; one entry per CDR3 protein. The sample yields under 500,000 distinct CDR3 sequences, about a sixth seen once. These data also featured in a second study, about T cells in Graves' hyperthyroidism and ophthalmopathy.

This material consisted of peripheral blood mononuclear cells (PBMCs), taken at new diagnosis, from a patient treated with antithyroid drugs. The source of these receptors is a woman aged 25 to 39 with Graves disease. The CDR3 runs from the conserved cysteine through the conserved F or W. The D gene is left open where the match is weak. For some rows the clone size is stated as once, few or many, or as a class when expanded; others skip it.

few,TRBD2,TRBJ2-3,TRBV5-1,CASSLVPSGRGDTQYF,TGCGCCAGCAGCTTGGTCCCTAGCGGGAGAGGAGATACGCAGTATTTT
many,TRBD1,TRBJ2-5,TRBV30,CAWKDRGTTQETQYF,TGTGCCTGGAAAGACAGGGGGACAACTCAAGAGACCCAGTACTTC
NA,TRBD2,TRBJ2-5,TRBV15,CATSRGGLAAQETQYF,TGTGCCACCAGCAGAGGTGGGCTAGCGGCTCAAGAGACCCAGTACTTC
many,NA,TRBJ1-3,TRBV28,CASRAGPGNTIYF,TGTGCCAGCAGAGCAGGGCCTGGAAACACCATATATTTT
many,TRBD2,TRBJ2-1,TRBV7-2,CASSLVGSGRARDEQFF,TGTGCCAGCAGCTTAGTGGGCAGCGGGAGGGCCAGAGATGAGCAGTTCTTC
many,NA,TRBJ1-5,TRBV12-3/TRBV12-4,CASRPDSGNIPQHF,TGTGCCAGCAGACCAGACAGTGGTAACATCCCCCAGCATTTT
many,TRBD1,TRBJ2-7,TRBV18,CASSGTGGTYEQYF,TGTGCCAGCTCAGGAACAGGGGGAACATACGAGCAGTACTTC
NA,NA,TRBJ1-6,TRBV12-3/TRBV12-4,CASSPGTINSPLHF,TGTGCCAGCAGCCCCGGGACAATCAATTCACCCCTCCACTTT
many,NA,TRBJ1-2,TRBV20-1,CSAHPGYLVGGGYTF,TGCAGTGCCCATCCAGGGTACTTGGTGGGGGGTGGCTACACCTTC
many,NA,TRBJ2-2,TRBV7-9,CASSLKSTGELFF,TGTGCCAGCAGCTTAAAGTCGACCGGGGAGCTGTTTTTT
NA,NA,TRBJ1-1,TRBV6-2/TRBV6-3,CAISYSRMNTEAFF,TGTGCCATCAGTTACTCGCGGATGAACACTGAAGCTTTCTTT
many,TRBD1,TRBJ2-3,TRBV28,CASSFPAGGPRTDTQYF,TGTGCCAGCAGTTTTCCGGCAGGGGGCCCTCGCACAGATACGCAGTATTTT
NA,TRBD2,TRBJ2-1,TRBV2,CASSFTGLAPNEQFF,TGTGCCAGCAGTTTCACGGGACTAGCTCCGAATGAGCAGTTCTTC
NA,NA,TRBJ1-4,TRBV4-1,CASSYPGTTNEKLFF,TGCGCCAGCAGCTACCCCGGGACAACTAATGAAAAACTGTTTTTT